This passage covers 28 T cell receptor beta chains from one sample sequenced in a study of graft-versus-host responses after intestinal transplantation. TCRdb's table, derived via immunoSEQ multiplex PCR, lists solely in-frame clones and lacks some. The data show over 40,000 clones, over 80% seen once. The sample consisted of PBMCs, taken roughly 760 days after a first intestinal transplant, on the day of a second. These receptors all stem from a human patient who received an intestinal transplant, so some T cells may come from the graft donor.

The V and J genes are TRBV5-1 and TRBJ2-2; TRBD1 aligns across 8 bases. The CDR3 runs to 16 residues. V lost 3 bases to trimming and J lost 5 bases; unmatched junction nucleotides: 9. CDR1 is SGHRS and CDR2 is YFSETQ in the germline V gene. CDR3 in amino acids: CASSSKTGVGTGELFF. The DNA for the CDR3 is TGCGCCAGCAGCTCGAAGACAGGGGTCGGGACCGGGGAGCTGTTTTTT.

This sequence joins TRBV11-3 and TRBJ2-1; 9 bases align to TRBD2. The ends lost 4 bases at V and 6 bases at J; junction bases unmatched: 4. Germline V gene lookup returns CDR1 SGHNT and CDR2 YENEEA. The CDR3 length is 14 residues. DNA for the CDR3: TGTGCCAGCAGCTGGCGGGGGGGATCCAATGAGCAGTTCTTC. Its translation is CASSWRGGSNEQFF.

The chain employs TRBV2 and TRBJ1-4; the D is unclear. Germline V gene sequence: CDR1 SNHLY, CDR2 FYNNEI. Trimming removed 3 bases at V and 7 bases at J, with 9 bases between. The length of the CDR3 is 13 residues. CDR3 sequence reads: CASSDPEGEKLFF. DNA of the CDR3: TGTGCCAGCAGTGATCCGGAGGGTGAAAAACTGTTTTTT.

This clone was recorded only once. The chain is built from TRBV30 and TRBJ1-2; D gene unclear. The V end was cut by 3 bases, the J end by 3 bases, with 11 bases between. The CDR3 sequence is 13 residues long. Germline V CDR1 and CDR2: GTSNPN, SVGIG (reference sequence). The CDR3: CAWSGTRHYGYTF. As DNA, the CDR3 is TGTGCCTGGAGCGGAACCCGACACTATGGCTACACCTTC.

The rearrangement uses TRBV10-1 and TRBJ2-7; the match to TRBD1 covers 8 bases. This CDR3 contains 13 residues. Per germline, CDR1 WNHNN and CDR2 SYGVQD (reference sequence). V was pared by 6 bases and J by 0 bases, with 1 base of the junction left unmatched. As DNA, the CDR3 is TGCGCCAGCAGGACAGGGGCCTCCTACGAGCAGTACTTC. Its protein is CASRTGASYEQYF.

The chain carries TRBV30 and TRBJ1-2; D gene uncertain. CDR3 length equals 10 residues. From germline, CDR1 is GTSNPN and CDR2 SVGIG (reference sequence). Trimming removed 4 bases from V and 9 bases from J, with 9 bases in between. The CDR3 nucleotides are TGTGCCTGGACCAAGTCGAGCTACACCTTC. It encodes CAWTKSSYTF. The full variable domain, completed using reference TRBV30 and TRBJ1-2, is SQTIHQWPATLVQPVGSPLSLECTVEGTSNPNLYWYRQAAGRGLQLLFYSVGIGQISSEVPQNLSASRPQDRQFILSSKKLLLSDSGFYLCAWTKSSYTFGSGTRLTVV.

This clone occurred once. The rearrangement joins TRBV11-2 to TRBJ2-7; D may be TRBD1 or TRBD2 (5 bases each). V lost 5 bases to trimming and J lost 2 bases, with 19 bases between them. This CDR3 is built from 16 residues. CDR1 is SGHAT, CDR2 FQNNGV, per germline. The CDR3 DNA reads TGTGCCAGCAGCGCGCCGGGACCCCCAGGGCCCTACGAGCAGTACTTC. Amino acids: CASSAPGPPGPYEQYF.

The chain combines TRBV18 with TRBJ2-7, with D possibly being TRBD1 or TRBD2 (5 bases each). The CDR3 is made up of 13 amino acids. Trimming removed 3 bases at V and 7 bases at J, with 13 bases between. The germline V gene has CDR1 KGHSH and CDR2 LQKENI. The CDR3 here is CASSPGASGEQYF. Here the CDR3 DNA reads TGTGCCAGCTCACCCGGGGCCTCGGGGGAGCAGTACTTC.

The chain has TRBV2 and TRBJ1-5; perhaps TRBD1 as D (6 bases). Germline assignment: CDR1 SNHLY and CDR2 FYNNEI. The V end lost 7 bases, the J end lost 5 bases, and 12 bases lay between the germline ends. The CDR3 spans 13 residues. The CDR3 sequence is CASKVDSHQPQHF. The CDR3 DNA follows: TGTGCCAGCAAGGTGGACAGCCATCAGCCCCAGCATTTT.

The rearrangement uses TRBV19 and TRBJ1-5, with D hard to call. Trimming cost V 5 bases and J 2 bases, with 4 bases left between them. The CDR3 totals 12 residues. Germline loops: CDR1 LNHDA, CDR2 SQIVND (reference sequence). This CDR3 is CASSLGNQPQHF. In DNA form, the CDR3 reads TGTGCCAGTAGTCTGGGCAATCAGCCCCAGCATTTT.

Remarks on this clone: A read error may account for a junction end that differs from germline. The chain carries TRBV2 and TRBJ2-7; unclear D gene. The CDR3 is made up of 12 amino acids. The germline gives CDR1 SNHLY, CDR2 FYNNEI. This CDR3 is CASSEPFPSPHF. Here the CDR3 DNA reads TGTGCCAGCAGTGAGCCCTTTCCCTCACCCCACTTC.

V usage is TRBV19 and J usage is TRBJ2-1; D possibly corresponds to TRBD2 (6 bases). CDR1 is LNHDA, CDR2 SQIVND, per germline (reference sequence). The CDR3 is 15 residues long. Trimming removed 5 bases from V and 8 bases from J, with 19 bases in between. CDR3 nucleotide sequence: TGTGCCAGTAGTTTCGACGGGGGAGGTATCGATGAGCAGTTCTTC. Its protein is CASSFDGGGIDEQFF.

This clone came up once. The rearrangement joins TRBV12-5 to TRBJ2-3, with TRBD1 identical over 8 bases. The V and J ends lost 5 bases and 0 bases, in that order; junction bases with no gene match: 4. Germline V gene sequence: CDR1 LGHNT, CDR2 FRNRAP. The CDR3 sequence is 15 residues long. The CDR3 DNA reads TGTGCTAGTGGTATCACAGGGGGGAGCACAGATACGCAGTATTTT. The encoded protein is CASGITGGSTDTQYF.

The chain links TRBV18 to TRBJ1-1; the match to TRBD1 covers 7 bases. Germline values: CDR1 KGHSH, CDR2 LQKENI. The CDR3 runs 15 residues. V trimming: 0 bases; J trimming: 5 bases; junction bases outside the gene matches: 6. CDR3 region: CASSPPTGIGTEAFF. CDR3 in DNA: TGTGCCAGCTCACCACCGACAGGGATCGGGACTGAAGCTTTCTTT. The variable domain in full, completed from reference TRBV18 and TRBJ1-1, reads NAGVMQNPRHLVRRRGQEARLRCSPMKGHSHVYWYRQLPEEGLKFMVYLQKENIIDESGMPKERFSAEFPKEGPSILRIQQVVRGDSAAYFCASSPPTGIGTEAFFGQGTRLTVV.

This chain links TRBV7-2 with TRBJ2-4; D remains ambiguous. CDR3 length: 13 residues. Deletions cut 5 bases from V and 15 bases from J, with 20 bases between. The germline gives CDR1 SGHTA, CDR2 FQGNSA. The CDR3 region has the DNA TGTGCCAGCAGCCCCGGTGCTTCGGGCCTTCCGTACTTC. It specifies CASSPGASGLPYF.

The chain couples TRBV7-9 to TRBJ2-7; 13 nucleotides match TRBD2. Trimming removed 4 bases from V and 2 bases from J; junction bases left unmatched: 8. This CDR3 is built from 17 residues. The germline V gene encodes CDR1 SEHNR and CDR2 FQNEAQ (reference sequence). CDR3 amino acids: CASSSRRTSGSTYEQYF. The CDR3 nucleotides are TGTGCCAGCAGCTCGCGTCGGACTAGCGGGAGCACCTACGAGCAGTACTTC.

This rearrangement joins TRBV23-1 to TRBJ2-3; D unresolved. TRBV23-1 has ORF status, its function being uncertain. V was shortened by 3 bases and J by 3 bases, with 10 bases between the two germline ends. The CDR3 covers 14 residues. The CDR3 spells CASSHAARTDTQYF. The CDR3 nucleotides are TGCGCCAGCAGTCATGCGGCCAGAACAGATACGCAGTATTTT.

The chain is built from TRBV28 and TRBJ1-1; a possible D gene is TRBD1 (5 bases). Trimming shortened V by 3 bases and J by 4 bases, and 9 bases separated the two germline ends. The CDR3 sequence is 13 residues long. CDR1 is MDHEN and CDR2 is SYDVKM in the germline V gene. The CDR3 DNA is TGTGCCAGCAGTTTTAGGGGAGGCACTGAAGCTTTCTTT. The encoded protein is CASSFRGGTEAFF.

The CDR3 region is CASSLVVSRTGSYEQYF. In nucleotides, the CDR3 is TGTGCCAGCAGCTTAGTCGTCTCCAGGACAGGATCCTACGAGCAGTACTTC. The chain couples TRBV13 to TRBJ2-7; 7 nucleotides line up with TRBD1. The V and J ends lost 1 base and 1 base, in that order; junction bases with no gene match: 10. This CDR3 region has 17 residues. Germline V gives CDR1 PRHDT, CDR2 FYEKMQ (reference sequence).

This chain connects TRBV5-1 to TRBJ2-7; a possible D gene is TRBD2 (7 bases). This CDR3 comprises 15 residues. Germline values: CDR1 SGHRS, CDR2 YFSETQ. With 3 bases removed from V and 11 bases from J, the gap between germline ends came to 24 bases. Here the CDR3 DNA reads TGCGCCAGCAGCTCCACCGGTCTAGCGGCTCGACAGGAGTACTTC. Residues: CASSSTGLAARQEYF.

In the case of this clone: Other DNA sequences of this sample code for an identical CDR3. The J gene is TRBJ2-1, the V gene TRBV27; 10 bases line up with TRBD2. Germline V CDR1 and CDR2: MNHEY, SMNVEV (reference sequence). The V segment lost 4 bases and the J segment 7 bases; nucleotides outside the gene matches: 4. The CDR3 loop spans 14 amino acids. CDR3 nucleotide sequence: TGTGCCAGCAGTTCCGGACTAGCGGTTAATGAGCAGTTCTTC. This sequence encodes CASSSGLAVNEQFF.

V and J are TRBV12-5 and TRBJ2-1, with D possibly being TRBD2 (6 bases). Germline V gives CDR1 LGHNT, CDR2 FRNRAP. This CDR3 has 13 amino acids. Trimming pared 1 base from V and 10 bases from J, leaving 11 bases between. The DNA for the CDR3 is TGTGCTAGTGGTTTGGCCTTAGCGGAGGAGCAGTTCTTC. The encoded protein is CASGLALAEEQFF.

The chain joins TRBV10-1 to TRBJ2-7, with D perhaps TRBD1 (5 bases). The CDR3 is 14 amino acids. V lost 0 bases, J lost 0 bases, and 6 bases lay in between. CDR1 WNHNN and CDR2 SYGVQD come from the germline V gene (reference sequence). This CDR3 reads CASSESQASYEQYF. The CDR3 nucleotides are TGCGCCAGCAGTGAGTCACAGGCCTCCTACGAGCAGTACTTC.

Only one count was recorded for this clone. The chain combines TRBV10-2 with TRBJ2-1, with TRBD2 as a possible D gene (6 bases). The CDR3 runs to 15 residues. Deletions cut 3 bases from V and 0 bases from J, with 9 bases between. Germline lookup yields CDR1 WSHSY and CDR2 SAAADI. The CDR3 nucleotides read TGCGCCAGCAGTGACGGCGGGACCTCCTACAATGAGCAGTTCTTC. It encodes CASSDGGTSYNEQFF.

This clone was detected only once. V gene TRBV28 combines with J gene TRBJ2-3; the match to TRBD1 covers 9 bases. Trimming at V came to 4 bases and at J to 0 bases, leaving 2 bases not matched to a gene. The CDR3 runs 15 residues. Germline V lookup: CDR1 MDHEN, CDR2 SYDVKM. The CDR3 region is CASSYGTGSTDTQYF. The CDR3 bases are TGTGCCAGCAGTTATGGGACAGGGAGCACAGATACGCAGTATTTT.

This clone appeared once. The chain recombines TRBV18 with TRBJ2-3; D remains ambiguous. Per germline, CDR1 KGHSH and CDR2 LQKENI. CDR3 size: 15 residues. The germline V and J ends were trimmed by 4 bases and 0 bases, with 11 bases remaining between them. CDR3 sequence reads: CASSLVRSSTDTQYF. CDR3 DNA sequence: TGTGCCAGCTCACTCGTGCGGTCTAGCACAGATACGCAGTATTTT.

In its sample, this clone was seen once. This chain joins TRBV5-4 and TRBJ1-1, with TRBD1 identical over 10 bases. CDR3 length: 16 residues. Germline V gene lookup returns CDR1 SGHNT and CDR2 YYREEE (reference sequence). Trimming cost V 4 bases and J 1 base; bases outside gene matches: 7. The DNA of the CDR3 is TGTGCCAGCAGCACCCGGGACAGGGGAAAGAACACTGAAGCTTTCTTT. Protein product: CASSTRDRGKNTEAFF.

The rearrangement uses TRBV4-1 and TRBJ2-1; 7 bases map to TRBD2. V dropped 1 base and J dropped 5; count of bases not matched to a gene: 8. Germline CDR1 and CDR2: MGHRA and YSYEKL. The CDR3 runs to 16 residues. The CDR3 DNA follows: TGCGCCAGCAGCCAAGGATTGGGGGGAGGGAACAATGAGCAGTTCTTC. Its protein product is CASSQGLGGGNNEQFF.